The 11 T cell receptor beta chains listed next were all sequenced from one sample in a study of T cells in Graves' hyperthyroidism and ophthalmopathy. RNA transcripts served as the template for amplifying TCR beta CDR3 regions. Carried out on the TCR CDR3, a first-round RT-PCR used the HTBI primer set. TCRdb processed the multiplex PCR reads anew with MiXCR; each CDR3 protein has one entry. This table has over 300,000 distinct CDR3 sequences, about 14% appearing once. The sample taken for sequencing was blood. The receptors shown here come from a woman in her sixties or seventies with Graves' hyperthyroidism.

This clonotype was seen at least ten times. The chain carries TRBV6-1 and TRBJ2-7, with unresolved D. CDR3 size: 13 residues. CDR1 and CDR2 from the germline V gene are MNHNS and SASEGT. V shed 4 bases and J shed 2 bases, with 9 bases lying between them. CDR3 sequence: CASSGRLTYEQYF. As DNA, the CDR3 is TGTGCCAGCAGTGGGCGTCTCACCTACGAGCAGTACTTC.

This clonotype has a count of ten or more. This sequence joins TRBV27 and TRBJ2-1; TRBD1 is a possible D gene (6 bases). Germline CDR1 MNHEY, CDR2 SMNVEV (reference sequence). With 6 bases removed from V and 4 bases from J, the gap between germline ends came to 16 bases. This CDR3 is 15 amino acids long. CDR3 sequence (DNA): TGTGCCAGCAGACTGTCCCGACAGGCGTACAATGAGCAGTTCTTC. Amino acids: CASRLSRQAYNEQFF.

Note on this clonotype: Just one base apart from a much larger clone, this may be a read error. The chain employs TRBV6-1 and TRBJ2-2; D perhaps matches TRBD2 (5 bases). Germline V gives CDR1 MNHNS, CDR2 SASEGT. This CDR3 region has 14 residues. V was clipped by 6 bases and J by 4 bases, with 12 bases between them. CDR3 sequence reads: CASRELGGTGELFF. The CDR3 coding sequence is TGTGCCAGCAGGGAACTAGGAGGCACCGGGGAGCTGTTTTTT.

In this sample, this clonotype turned up a few times. The chain couples TRBV6-1 to TRBJ2-6; D is perhaps TRBD1 (5 bases). The CDR3 spans 15 residues. Germline assignment: CDR1 MNHNS and CDR2 SASEGT. Deletions cut 8 bases from V and 0 bases from J, with 11 bases between. This CDR3 is CASCAQGSGANVLTF. In DNA form, the CDR3 reads TGTGCCAGCTGTGCCCAGGGCTCTGGGGCCAACGTCCTGACTTTC.

This rearrangement joins TRBV7-3 to TRBJ2-2; maybe TRBD2 (6 bases). Germline V CDR1 and CDR2: SGHTA, FQGTGA. This CDR3 region has 15 residues. The V end lost 5 bases, the J end lost 6 bases, and 16 bases lay between the germline ends. The CDR3 DNA follows: TGTGCCAGCAGCCCTCAGCGGGCAGGGTCCGGGGAGCTGTTTTTT. Amino acid sequence: CASSPQRAGSGELFF.

This clonotype was observed at least ten times. V and J are TRBV6-2 or TRBV6-3 and TRBJ1-1, with D possibly TRBD1 on 5 matching bases. Trimming left V 0 bases short and J 0 bases short, with 11 bases between. Germline CDR1 reads MNHEY; CDR2 reads SVGEGT. This CDR3 has 16 amino acids. The CDR3: CASSYSGHYMNTEAFF. The DNA of the CDR3 is TGTGCCAGCAGTTACTCCGGACATTACATGAACACTGAAGCTTTCTTT.

This clonotype has a count of ten or more. The rearrangement links TRBV6-6 to TRBJ1-4; D not resolved. Germline loops: CDR1 MNHNY, CDR2 SVGAGI (reference sequence). V dropped 2 bases and J dropped 8 bases, with 9 bases sitting between them. CDR3 length: 13 amino acids. This CDR3 reads CASSYRGMEKLFF. The DNA for the CDR3 is TGTGCCAGCAGTTACAGAGGGATGGAAAAACTGTTTTTT.

The chain employs TRBV19 and TRBJ2-3, with 10 bases fitting TRBD2. Unmatched junction bases numbered 13, after V lost 6 bases and J lost 4 bases. Germline loops: CDR1 LNHDA, CDR2 SQIVND (reference sequence). The CDR3 spans 17 residues. CDR3 loop: CASSRGFLAGDSDTQYF. The DNA for the CDR3 is TGTGCCAGTAGCCGCGGGTTCCTAGCGGGAGATTCAGATACGCAGTATTTT.

This clonotype was detected many times. The J gene is TRBJ2-7, the V gene TRBV11-2, with D perhaps TRBD1 or TRBD2 (5 bases each). CDR1 and CDR2 from the germline V gene are SGHAT and FQNNGV. CDR3 size: 17 residues. V was shortened by 5 bases and J by 0 bases, with 20 bases between the two germline ends. CDR3: CASSPHGGEALSYEQYF. As DNA, the CDR3 is TGTGCCAGCAGCCCCCATGGGGGAGAGGCGCTCTCCTACGAGCAGTACTTC.

This clonotype was picked up a small number of times. This chain links TRBV20-1 with TRBJ1-5; no clear D gene. Trimming stripped 4 bases from V and 3 bases from J, with 10 bases between. This CDR3 has 13 residues. Germline-derived CDR1 and CDR2 are DFQATT and SNEGSKA (reference sequence). The CDR3 nucleotides read TGCAGTGCTACTAGGGAAATCAATCAGCCCCAGCATTTT. It specifies CSATREINQPQHF.

There are many counts of this clonotype. This chain links TRBV3-1 with TRBJ2-7, with 8 positions matching TRBD1. The CDR3 consists of 13 residues. Germline assignment: CDR1 LGHDT and CDR2 YNNKEL (reference sequence). V lost 2 bases, J lost 6 bases, and 3 bases stayed unmatched. CDR3 region: CASSQSDRGEQYF. In DNA form, the CDR3 reads TGTGCCAGCAGCCAAAGTGACAGGGGCGAGCAGTACTTC.